This is a list of T cell receptor beta chains from one sample in a study of identical twins. From the 5' RACE reads, TCRdb called clonotypes with MiXCR, one entry per CDR3 protein. The sample has about 690,000 distinct CDR3 sequences; less than 7% are singletons. Sequenced sample: naive T cells sorted from blood. These receptors were obtained from a man aged 18 to 30 in good health. The CDR3 runs from the conserved cysteine through the conserved F or W. A D gene is named only where the DNA matches it firmly. Some rows have no size entry. The others give once, few or many, or a class for an expanded clone.

D gene: NA
J gene: TRBJ1-2
V gene: TRBV15
clone size: many
CDR3 length: 16
CDR3 DNA: TGTGCCACCAGCAGAGATAAAAAGACGGTCGCTAGCTACTACACCTTC
CDR3 protein: CATSRDKKTVASYYTF

D gene: TRBD1
J gene: TRBJ2-1
V gene: TRBV20-1
clone size: many
CDR3 length: 12
CDR3 DNA: TGCAGTGTTGCAAACAGGGGCAATGAGCAGTTCTTC
CDR3 protein: CSVANRGNEQFF

D gene: NA
J gene: TRBJ1-2
V gene: TRBV7-3
clone size: few
CDR3 length: 13
CDR3 DNA: TGTGCCAGCAGCCCAACAGGGTCGGAAGGCTACACCTTC
CDR3 protein: CASSPTGSEGYTF

D gene: TRBD1
J gene: TRBJ1-5
V gene: TRBV20-1
clone size: NA
CDR3 length: 19
CDR3 DNA: TGCAGTGCTAGAGACCCGACCCGCGGGGACAGGGGGAGCAATCAGCCCCAGCATTTT
CDR3 protein: CSARDPTRGDRGSNQPQHF

D gene: TRBD2
J gene: TRBJ2-7
V gene: TRBV20-1
clone size: many
CDR3 length: 14
CDR3 DNA: TGCAGTGCTGACCAGATGGCGGGGGGCGGCGAGCAGTACTTC
CDR3 protein: CSADQMAGGGEQYF

D gene: NA
J gene: TRBJ1-2
V gene: TRBV4-1
clone size: few
CDR3 length: 17
CDR3 DNA: TGCGCCAGCAGCCAACCGGGAAGGAGCTCAGCTAACTATGGCTACACCTTC
CDR3 protein: CASSQPGRSSANYGYTF

D gene: TRBD1
J gene: TRBJ1-6
V gene: TRBV7-6
clone size: NA
CDR3 length: 20
CDR3 DNA: TGTGCCAGCAGCTTAGCGAAGGGGCAGGGGGCGACCGGTGGAGATTCACCCCTCCACTTT
CDR3 protein: CASSLAKGQGATGGDSPLHF

D gene: NA
J gene: TRBJ1-1
V gene: TRBV10-3
clone size: many
CDR3 length: 13
CDR3 DNA: TGTGCCATCAGTGCGTACATGAACACTGAAGCTTTCTTT
CDR3 protein: CAISAYMNTEAFF

D gene: NA
J gene: TRBJ2-3
V gene: TRBV12-3/TRBV12-4
clone size: many
CDR3 length: 14
CDR3 DNA: TGTGCCAGCAGTTTGGGGCTAGCAGTAAGTACGCAGTATTTT
CDR3 protein: CASSLGLAVSTQYF

D gene: NA
J gene: TRBJ2-5
V gene: TRBV5-1
clone size: many
CDR3 length: 15
CDR3 DNA: TGCGCCAGCAGCCGAAACCAGGGATGGAAGGAGACCCAGTACTTC
CDR3 protein: CASSRNQGWKETQYF

D gene: NA
J gene: TRBJ2-1
V gene: TRBV12-3/TRBV12-4
clone size: many
CDR3 length: 15
CDR3 DNA: TGTGCCAGCAGGCCTCCAGGGGGGCTTGCCAATGAGCAGTTCTTC
CDR3 protein: CASRPPGGLANEQFF

D gene: TRBD2
J gene: TRBJ2-5
V gene: TRBV6-5
clone size: NA
CDR3 length: 10
CDR3 DNA: TGTGCCAGCAGGGGGAGGGATGAGAACTTC
CDR3 protein: CASRGRDENF

D gene: NA
J gene: TRBJ1-1
V gene: TRBV5-1
clone size: few
CDR3 length: 14
CDR3 DNA: TGCGCCAGCAGCTCCCAGCGTCTGAACACTGAAGCTTTCTTT
CDR3 protein: CASSSQRLNTEAFF

D gene: TRBD1
J gene: TRBJ2-2
V gene: TRBV12-3/TRBV12-4
clone size: many
CDR3 length: 15
CDR3 DNA: TGTGCCAGCAGTCCCGGACAGGGAAACACCGGGGAGCTGTTTTTT
CDR3 protein: CASSPGQGNTGELFF

D gene: NA
J gene: TRBJ1-2
V gene: TRBV9
clone size: many
CDR3 length: 14
CDR3 DNA: TGTGCCAGCAGCGTGGGTACAGCCACCTATGGCTACACCTTC
CDR3 protein: CASSVGTATYGYTF

D gene: NA
J gene: TRBJ2-5
V gene: TRBV20-1
clone size: NA
CDR3 length: 13
CDR3 DNA: TGCAGTGCTAGACAGGGAAGGAGGGAGACCCAGTACTTC
CDR3 protein: CSARQGRRETQYF

D gene: NA
J gene: TRBJ2-5
V gene: TRBV7-7
clone size: many
CDR3 length: 13
CDR3 DNA: TGTGCCAGCAGCTTAATGAATGCAGGGACCCAGTACTTC
CDR3 protein: CASSLMNAGTQYF

D gene: NA
J gene: TRBJ1-5
V gene: TRBV6-6
clone size: NA
CDR3 length: 10
CDR3 DNA: TGTACAACAGGCAATCAGCCCCAGCATTTT
CDR3 protein: CTTGNQPQHF

D gene: TRBD1
J gene: TRBJ1-1
V gene: TRBV20-1
clone size: many
CDR3 length: 12
CDR3 DNA: TGCAGTGCTATCGCAGGGGGCACTGAAGCTTTCTTT
CDR3 protein: CSAIAGGTEAFF

D gene: TRBD1
J gene: TRBJ2-1
V gene: TRBV6-1
clone size: many
CDR3 length: 15
CDR3 DNA: TGTGCCAGCAGGGACCGGGACAGGTCCTACAATGAGCAGTTCTTC
CDR3 protein: CASRDRDRSYNEQFF

D gene: NA
J gene: TRBJ2-1
V gene: TRBV20-1
clone size: many
CDR3 length: 13
CDR3 DNA: TGCAGTGCAGGGGGAGCCCCTTCCAATGAGCAGTTCTTC
CDR3 protein: CSAGGAPSNEQFF

D gene: TRBD1
J gene: TRBJ2-3
V gene: TRBV5-1
clone size: many
CDR3 length: 12
CDR3 DNA: TGCGCCAGCAGGGAGGACAGGGATACGCAGTATTTT
CDR3 protein: CASREDRDTQYF

D gene: NA
J gene: TRBJ2-5
V gene: TRBV20-1
clone size: few
CDR3 length: 13
CDR3 DNA: TGCAGTGCTGGTAGGAACGCGGAAGAGACCCAGTACTTC
CDR3 protein: CSAGRNAEETQYF

D gene: NA
J gene: TRBJ2-2
V gene: TRBV7-9
clone size: few
CDR3 length: 16
CDR3 DNA: TGTGCCAGCAGCTTAGCGCATACCCAAAACACCGGGGAGCTGTTTTTT
CDR3 protein: CASSLAHTQNTGELFF

D gene: TRBD1
J gene: TRBJ1-2
V gene: TRBV12-3/TRBV12-4
clone size: NA
CDR3 length: 14
CDR3 DNA: TGTGCCAGCAGTTTAGGCAGGGGGCGTTTTGGCTACACCTTC
CDR3 protein: CASSLGRGRFGYTF

D gene: NA
J gene: TRBJ2-5
V gene: TRBV4-1
clone size: NA
CDR3 length: 14
CDR3 DNA: TGCGCCAGCAGCCAAGACACCCGAGGAGAGACCCAGTACTTC
CDR3 protein: CASSQDTRGETQYF

D gene: NA
J gene: TRBJ2-7
V gene: TRBV7-9
clone size: many
CDR3 length: 13
CDR3 DNA: TGTGCCAGCAGCCACGACAAAAAATACGAGCAGTACTTC
CDR3 protein: CASSHDKKYEQYF

D gene: TRBD1
J gene: TRBJ2-4
V gene: TRBV6-2/TRBV6-3
clone size: few
CDR3 length: 13
CDR3 DNA: TGTGCCAGCAGTTACCGGGACAGGGACCTTCAGTACTTC
CDR3 protein: CASSYRDRDLQYF

D gene: TRBD1
J gene: TRBJ2-3
V gene: TRBV10-3
clone size: many
CDR3 length: 15
CDR3 DNA: TGTGCCATCAGTGACGACAGGGGGATGACAGATACGCAGTATTTT
CDR3 protein: CAISDDRGMTDTQYF

D gene: NA
J gene: TRBJ2-6
V gene: TRBV9
clone size: few
CDR3 length: 12
CDR3 DNA: TGTGCCAGCAACACCGGGGCCAACGTCCTGACTTTC
CDR3 protein: CASNTGANVLTF

D gene: TRBD1
J gene: TRBJ2-5
V gene: TRBV6-6
clone size: NA
CDR3 length: 13
CDR3 DNA: TGTGCCAGCAGTTATTCCAGGGGGGAGACCCAGTACTTC
CDR3 protein: CASSYSRGETQYF

D gene: NA
J gene: TRBJ1-1
V gene: TRBV7-9
clone size: many
CDR3 length: 13
CDR3 DNA: TGTGCCAGCAGCCCCACCATGAACACTGAAGCTTTCTTT
CDR3 protein: CASSPTMNTEAFF

D gene: NA
J gene: TRBJ2-2
V gene: TRBV20-1
clone size: many
CDR3 length: 15
CDR3 DNA: TGCAGTGCTAGAGAACAGGGAGAGGTCACCGGGGAGCTGTTTTTT
CDR3 protein: CSAREQGEVTGELFF